A single sample is the source of the 2 T cell receptor beta chains below, sequenced in a study of blood T cell repertoires in COVID-19. Sequencing was performed with immunoSEQ multiplex PCR; in TCRdb, only in-frame clones are kept and a portion is missing. The sample shows under 300,000 clones, around 83% of them seen only once. Specimen: PBMCs or T cells enriched from blood (not recorded which). The receptors derive from a woman between 45 and 60 years old who had been exposed to COVID-19.

This chain joins TRBV21-1 and TRBJ1-5; the table's D call TRBD1 went unverified against the DNA. TRBV21-1 is a recognized pseudogene. CDR3 length equals 16 residues. CDR3 nucleotide sequence: TGTGCCAGCAGCAAAGATTTCCAGGGGGAGGATCAGCCCCAGCATTTT. It encodes CASSKDFQGEDQPQHF.

The V call is TRBV7-9, the J call TRBJ1-3; no definite D call. CDR1 SEHNR and CDR2 FQNEAQ come from the germline V gene (reference sequence). Between the trimmed V and J ends, which lost 8 bases and 4 bases, there was a span of 15 bases. The CDR3 contains 14 residues. CDR3 sequence reads: CASASRGGGNTIYF. The CDR3 DNA is TGTGCCAGCGCCTCCCGGGGTGGGGGAAACACCATATATTTT.